This T cell receptor beta chain was obtained from a study of long-term antiretroviral therapy in people with HIV. Survey level was the resolution at which the v3.0 immunoSEQ assay ran. Generated by immunoSEQ multiplex PCR, the TCRdb table keeps only in-frame clones and is missing some. The sample has about 36,000 clones, 80% to 90% seen once. In germline, CDR1 is SNHLY, CDR2 FYNNEI. Trimming stripped 6 bases from V and 4 bases from J, with 9 bases between. The CDR3 totals 12 residues. This TCR was recovered from a man aged 18 to 30 with HIV. Sequencing was performed on unsorted PBMCs, taken 2.2 years after starting antiretroviral therapy. V gene TRBV2 combines with J gene TRBJ1-2, with D uncertain. The CDR3 loop reads CASSREIYGYTF. The DNA for the CDR3 is TGTGCCAGCAGCCGGGAGATCTATGGCTACACCTTC.